This T cell receptor (beta chain) was observed in a study of OX40 agonist ivuxolimab in advanced cancers. The study's findings and limits: At doses 0.1 to 3.0 mg/kg, CD4+ and CD8+ clones expanded. Not determined was the antigen specificity of the expanded peripheral T cells.

As regards this clone: Its antigen is as yet unknown.

Clones were sequenced by immunoSEQ multiplex PCR, and TCRdb holds only the in-frame ones, with some missing. This sample has some 74,000 clones; around 80% occur once, and the top ten carry around 5.1%. The CDR3 is 16 amino acids. V was clipped by 3 bases and J by 0 bases, with 9 bases between them. Per germline, CDR1 SNHLY and CDR2 FYNNEI. Sequenced here: CD4+ or CD8+ T cells sorted from blood, sampled in a trial of the OX40 agonist ivuxolimab. The TCR sequence derives from an adult with an advanced solid tumor such as melanoma, head and neck, liver or kidney cancer. This chain joins TRBV2 and TRBJ2-6; D remains ambiguous. The CDR3 nucleotides read TGTGCCAGCAGTGATTCTTGGCTCTCTGGGGCCAACGTCCTGACTTTC. Protein sequence: CASSDSWLSGANVLTF.